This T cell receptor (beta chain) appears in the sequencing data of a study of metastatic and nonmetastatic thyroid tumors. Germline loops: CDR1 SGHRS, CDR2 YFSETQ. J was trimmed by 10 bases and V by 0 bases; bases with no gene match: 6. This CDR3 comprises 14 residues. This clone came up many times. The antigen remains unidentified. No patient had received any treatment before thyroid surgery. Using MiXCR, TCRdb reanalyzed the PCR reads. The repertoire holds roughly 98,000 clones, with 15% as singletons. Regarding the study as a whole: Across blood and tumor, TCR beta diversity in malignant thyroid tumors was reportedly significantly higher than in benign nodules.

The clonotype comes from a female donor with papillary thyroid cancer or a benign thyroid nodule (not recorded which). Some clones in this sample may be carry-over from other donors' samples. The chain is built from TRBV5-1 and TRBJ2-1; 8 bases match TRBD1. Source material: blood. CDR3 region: CASSLGDRGDEQFF. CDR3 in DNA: TGCGCCAGCAGCTTGGGAGACAGGGGAGACGAGCAGTTCTTC.